These T cell receptor beta chains were read from a single sample in a study of blood T cell repertoires in COVID-19. Only in-frame clones appear in the TCRdb table, and some are missing; sequencing was by immunoSEQ multiplex PCR. The data hold about 210,000 clones, with just over 90% observed a single time. Sequenced material: peripheral blood. The receptors were gathered from a man younger than 40 with acute or convalescent COVID-19. CDR3s leave out the opening cysteine and the closing phenylalanine or tryptophan. Some rows have no size entry. The others give once, few or many, or a class for an expanded clone.

J gene,V gene,clone size,CDR3 length,CDR3 protein
TRBJ1-6,TRBV9,once,13,ASSTGGVYNSPLH
TRBJ1-6,TRBV16,.,11,ASKQGFDSPLH
TRBJ2-5,TRBV5-1,.,14,ASSLEGQKYQETQY
TRBJ2-2,TRBV7-3,.,14,ASSLTGGPFTGELF
TRBJ2-1,TRBV30,once,12,AWRGGVLYNEQF
TRBJ2-7,TRBV5-4,.,13,ASSLAGGQTYEQY
TRBJ2-2,TRBV19,.,12,ASTPQSVAGELF
TRBJ1-6,TRBV3-1/TRBV3-2,.,10,ASSQLNSPLH
TRBJ2-1,TRBV2,.,9,ARSGYNEQF
TRBJ1-6,TRBV6-5,few,10,ASNLDRGLLH
TRBJ2-5,TRBV10-1,.,10,ASSVQEETQY
TRBJ2-3,TRBV19,.,13,ASRIPGSSPDTQY
TRBJ2-1,TRBV18,.,12,ASSPEFIDNEQF
TRBJ2-7,TRBV5-5,.,13,ASSGFGELSSEQY
TRBJ1-1,TRBV5-5,.,14,ASSFLTDRLNTEAF
TRBJ2-2,TRBV14,.,14,ASSQVRVANTGELF
TRBJ2-1,TRBV5-1,.,13,ASSLTSGAYNEQF
TRBJ2-3,TRBV24-1,.,12,ATSDSTAADTQY
TRBJ1-1,TRBV9,.,11,ASSFLGGAEAF
TRBJ1-6,TRBV6-6,.,10,ASSNNNSPLH
TRBJ2-2,TRBV3-1/TRBV3-2,.,13,ASSQGASYTGELF
TRBJ2-1,TRBV5-4,.,13,ASSLAASGTVEQF
TRBJ2-1,TRBV11-2,.,14,ASSLGQGNDYNEQF
TRBJ1-1,TRBV30,.,11,AGCDWTDSEAF
TRBJ2-7,TRBV18,.,14,ASSLSSGSRSYEQY
TRBJ1-3,TRBV9,.,12,ASSVDRVVDTIY
TRBJ1-2,TRBV2,.,11,ASTSGLNYGYT
TRBJ2-3,TRBV7-3,.,11,ASSSTWDSRQY
TRBJ1-6,TRBV28,.,12,ASSHPLANSPLH
TRBJ2-7,TRBV7-9,.,14,ASSWKPQGRVHEQY
TRBJ2-1,TRBV3-1/TRBV3-2,.,11,ASSQDNGADQF
TRBJ2-7,TRBV12-3/TRBV12-4,.,10,ASSISDRVSN
TRBJ1-2,TRBV28,few,11,ASSAFRYGGYT
TRBJ2-1,TRBV6-1,.,10,ASGGQYNEQF
TRBJ2-6,TRBV5-8,.,13,ASSRTSGGANVLT
TRBJ2-3,TRBV30,.,13,AWIRQGGIGDTQY
TRBJ2-5,TRBV5-1,.,14,ASSLEGDGWRETQY
TRBJ1-2,TRBV19,.,9,ASTGGKGYT
TRBJ2-3,TRBV7-9,.,13,ASSLGLAVTDTQY
TRBJ2-3,TRBV3-1/TRBV3-2,once,13,ASSRGPSAWGTQY
TRBJ1-1,TRBV7-9,.,10,ASSSGDDEAF
TRBJ2-5,TRBV5-1,.,13,ASSLAPSYQETQY
TRBJ2-7,TRBV6-5,.,12,ASSYSDSSYEQY
TRBJ2-1,TRBV13,.,12,ASSFLASFTGQF
TRBJ1-3,TRBV28,.,13,ASSAGGSLGNTIY
TRBJ2-6,TRBV25-1,.,14,ASSKTGLAGANVLT
TRBJ2-7,TRBV28,.,13,ASSRAGGSSYEQY
TRBJ1-2,TRBV27,.,11,ASSPWTDYGYT
TRBJ1-3,TRBV5-1,.,14,ASSLGPGTEGNTIY
TRBJ1-6,TRBV28,.,14,ASSFRGQEEYSPLH
TRBJ2-4,TRBV5-6,.,12,ASSLWLAKNIQY
TRBJ2-7,TRBV28,.,13,ASSFPGGSSYEQY
TRBJ2-3,TRBV27,.,16,ASRTTVSAGGPRDTQY
TRBJ1-2,TRBV25-1,.,14,ASSYPGTGRDYGYT
TRBJ2-2,TRBV19,.,14,ASKRLGTENTGELF
TRBJ2-1,TRBV5-1,.,13,ASSAGTSEYNEQF
TRBJ2-5,TRBV2,.,13,ASSLGQPGIKTQY
TRBJ2-7,TRBV2,.,13,ASTEFGLGGNEQY
TRBJ2-5,TRBV7-8,.,13,ASSLVRVRGETQY